A single sample is the source of the 15 T cell receptor beta chains below, sequenced in a study of CD8 T cells in ankylosing spondylitis (dated by TCRdb to about 2017). The library was prepared using 5' RACE. TCRdb names Illumina HiSeq 2500 as the instrument used. The raw public reads went through TCRdb reprocessing: fastp at Q25, MiXCR clone calling, in-frame beta chains kept. Each CDR3 protein gets just one entry, which takes the most common genes and DNA from the rows behind it. The sample table lists around 130,000 distinct CDR3 sequences, over 6.5% of them with a count of one. In total, the top ten clones hold approximately 12% of the sample. The sequenced sample consisted of blood, either unsorted or a sorted T cell fraction (not recorded which). These receptors were collected from a male donor with ankylosing spondylitis or in good health (not recorded which).

There are many counts of this clonotype. This chain joins TRBV20-1 and TRBJ1-4; 7 bases align to TRBD1. V trimming: 2 bases; J trimming: 8 bases; junction bases outside the gene matches: 14. CDR3 length: 16 residues. Germline loops: CDR1 DFQATT, CDR2 SNEGSKA (reference sequence). In DNA form, the CDR3 reads TGCAGTGCTAGATCCGTATCTACAGGGGTGGGGGAAAAACTGTTTTTT. This codes for CSARSVSTGVGEKLFF.

This clonotype was picked up a small number of times. One end of the junction is discordant with germline, which a read error may explain. The rearrangement uses TRBV19 and TRBJ2-2; no definite D call. From germline, CDR1 is LNHDA and CDR2 SQIVND (reference sequence). There are 12 residues in the CDR3. CDR3 sequence: CASSMPSSLLNF. In nucleotides, the CDR3 is TGTGCCAGTAGTATGCCCTCCTCACTCCTAAATTTT.

In its sample, this clonotype was seen many times. The V gene is TRBV19, the J gene TRBJ2-1; D ambiguous. This CDR3 region has 16 residues. Germline V gene data show CDR1 as LNHDA and CDR2 as SQIVND (reference sequence). With 3 bases removed from V and 0 bases from J, the gap between germline ends came to 12 bases. CDR3 sequence reads: CASSIRTLSSYNEQFF. In nucleotides, the CDR3 is TGTGCCAGTAGTATCCGCACGCTAAGCTCCTACAATGAGCAGTTCTTC.

This clonotype occurred many times. This chain joins TRBV15 and TRBJ1-3; 8 nucleotides align to TRBD1. The CDR3 spans 15 residues. Germline V CDR1 and CDR2: LNHNV, YYDKDF (reference sequence). J was trimmed by 2 bases and V by 0 bases; bases with no gene match: 0. CDR3 in amino acids: CATSRDRGPGNTIYF. CDR3 coding DNA: TGTGCCACCAGCAGAGACAGGGGGCCTGGAAACACCATATATTTT.

This clonotype was picked up many times. The rearrangement uses TRBV7-2 and TRBJ2-2, with a possible D match to TRBD2 (7 bases). CDR1 SGHTA and CDR2 FQGNSA come from the germline V gene. V lost 4 bases to trimming and J lost 4 bases, with 16 bases between them. CDR3 length: 16 amino acids. The DNA for the CDR3 is TGTGCCAGCAGCTCACGCGTCGGGGGGCTCACCGGGGAGCTGTTTTTT. As protein: CASSSRVGGLTGELFF.

The chain has TRBV5-1 and TRBJ2-6, with 9 bases lining up with TRBD1. V was clipped by 4 bases and J by 1 base; unmatched bases: 3. Germline lookup yields CDR1 SGHRS and CDR2 YFSETQ. CDR3 length equals 16 residues. The chain's CDR3 is CASSRTGASGANVLTF. The CDR3, as DNA: TGCGCCAGCAGCAGGACAGGGGCATCTGGGGCCAACGTCCTGACTTTC.

The chain combines TRBV24-1 with TRBJ2-2; D call uncertain. Germline values: CDR1 KGHDR, CDR2 SFDVKD. The V and J ends lost 5 bases and 3 bases respectively, with 9 bases between them. This CDR3 is built from 14 residues. CDR3 sequence (DNA): TGTGCCACCAGTGCGTTGGGTGACACCGGGGAGCTGTTTTTT. The encoded protein is CATSALGDTGELFF.

This clonotype was picked up a small number of times. This chain links TRBV9 with TRBJ2-2; 7 bases are a match to TRBD1. Trimming at V came to 4 bases and at J to 7 bases, leaving 10 bases not matched to a gene. CDR3 length: 15 residues. The germline CDR1 and CDR2 sequences are SGDLS and YYNGEE. As DNA, the CDR3 is TGTGCCAGCAGCCCTAGTACAGGGGTGAGCGGGGAGCTGTTTTTT. Its protein is CASSPSTGVSGELFF.

The table lists this clonotype with many counts. The CDR3: CASSLRPQDREGLDTEAFF. The CDR3 nucleotides are TGTGCCAGCAGCTTACGACCCCAGGACAGGGAAGGGTTAGACACTGAAGCTTTCTTT. This rearrangement joins TRBV11-2 to TRBJ1-1; 8 nucleotides align to TRBD1. The germline V gene encodes CDR1 SGHAT and CDR2 FQNNGV. The J segment lost 3 bases and the V segment lost 2 bases, leaving 17 bases of the junction unmatched. This CDR3 region has 19 residues.

This clonotype has ten or more counts. This chain uses TRBV5-1 with TRBJ2-5, with TRBD2 matching 13 bases. Per the germline V gene, CDR1 is SGHRS and CDR2 is YFSETQ. V shed 4 bases and J 3 bases; nucleotides not matched to a gene: 9. The CDR3 spans 17 residues. The CDR3 is CASSLLPGTSGKETQYF. The CDR3 DNA is TGCGCCAGCAGCCTACTCCCCGGGACTAGCGGGAAAGAGACCCAGTACTTC.

Many counts were recorded for this clonotype. The chain has TRBV29-1 and TRBJ2-7; D could derive from TRBD1 or TRBD2 (5 bases each). The CDR3 is 16 amino acids. Trimming pared 4 bases from V and 2 bases from J, leaving 21 bases between. From germline, CDR1 is SQVTM and CDR2 ANQGSEA. In DNA, the CDR3 is TGCAGCGTTGTTCGTCCTTGGGACGGGAACGCCTACGAGCAGTACTTC. It specifies CSVVRPWDGNAYEQYF.

This clonotype was detected many times. The rearrangement uses TRBV29-1 and TRBJ1-4; D perhaps matches TRBD1 (5 bases). V lost 6 bases and J lost 7, with 15 bases in between. This CDR3 contains 13 residues. Per the germline V gene, CDR1 is SQVTM and CDR2 is ANQGSEA. In DNA form, the CDR3 reads TGCAGCGTCCTCAGGGAGGTCGGTGAAAAACTGTTTTTT. It yields the protein CSVLREVGEKLFF.

Many counts were recorded for this clonotype. The CDR3 spells CSARGWDTQYF. The CDR3 bases are TGCAGTGCTAGAGGTTGGGATACGCAGTATTTT. This rearrangement joins TRBV20-1 to TRBJ2-3; D unresolved. V was shortened by 1 base and J by 6 bases, with 5 bases between the two germline ends. This CDR3 comprises 11 residues. The germline V gene has CDR1 DFQATT and CDR2 SNEGSKA (reference sequence).

The rearrangement joins TRBV29-1 to TRBJ2-5; TRBD1 might be the D (6 bases). The CDR3 is 15 residues long. Germline values: CDR1 SQVTM, CDR2 ANQGSEA. Trimming left V 0 bases short and J 4 bases short, with 15 bases between. The CDR3 region has the DNA TGCAGCGTTGAAGATCACCCGACAGGTTTAGAGACCCAGTACTTC. Translation: CSVEDHPTGLETQYF. Together with reference TRBV29-1 and TRBJ2-5, the CDR3 gives the full variable domain: SAVISQKPSRDICQRGTSLTIQCQVDSQVTMMFWYRQQPGQSLTLIATANQGSEATYESGFVIDKFPISRPNLTFSTLTVSNMSPEDSSIYLCSVEDHPTGLETQYFGPGTRLLVL.

The table lists this clonotype with many counts. The CDR3 DNA follows: TGCGCCAGCAGCTTGGCACTTTCCTACGAGCAGTACTTC. Translation: CASSLALSYEQYF. This chain links TRBV5-1 with TRBJ2-7; D gene unclear. Germline CDR1 is SGHRS and CDR2 is YFSETQ. The V end was cut by 0 bases, the J end by 1 base, with 5 bases between. This CDR3 comprises 13 residues.